Detailed here is one T cell receptor (beta chain). As yet, its antigen is unknown. The data were taken from a study of CD8 T cells in Susac syndrome. The authors reverse transcribed roughly 0.5 to 1 ug RNA with random hexamers. Amplification of the TCR beta CDR3 was carried out by immunoSEQ multiplex PCR, which spanned a total of 54 Vbeta and 13 Jbeta segments. TCRdb re-called the immunoSEQ multiplex PCR reads through MiXCR, storing one row per CDR3 protein. The sample includes 80,000 to 90,000 distinct CDR3 sequences, 90% to 95% of them seen just once. Study-level results: By the study's own acknowledgment, its TCR sequencing and HLA analysis included relatively few individuals.

In germline, CDR1 is SGHDN, CDR2 FVKESK. There are 12 residues in the CDR3. Trimming took 1 base from V and 8 from J, leaving 6 bases between them. The V call is TRBV14, the J call TRBJ1-5; D is undetermined. Material: CD8+ T cells from PBMCs. The TCR originated in a human donor in good health. The CDR3 here is CASSQGREPQHF. The CDR3, as DNA: TGTGCCAGCAGCCAAGGTCGTGAGCCCCAGCATTTT.